This T cell receptor (beta chain) was recorded in a study of vaccination and CD4 T cells after COVID-19. Study-wide points: Convalescent patients displayed a median around 88% of reactive clones emerging only post-vaccination. 304 of 307 vaccine-specific clones from convalescent patients were spike mono-reactive.

V dropped 0 bases and J dropped 5; count of bases not matched to a gene: 9. The CDR3 loop spans 17 amino acids. Germline V lookup: CDR1 KGHSH, CDR2 LQKENI. Sequenced with the Oncomine TCR Beta short-read assay was DNA taken from cultured CD4+ T cells. Genomic DNA extraction was carried out from cultured CD4+ T cells. MiXCR was run by TCRdb on the PCR reads, yielding one entry per CDR3 protein. This sample yields 10,000 to 15,000 distinct CDR3 sequences, of which 47% are seen a single time; 24% belongs to the top ten. Worth noting for this clonotype: Its target is not known.

Treatment specified: roughly 11-day PBMC culture with coronavirus spike peptide pools or control peptides (ViraFEST assay). About 2.1 million PBMCs were grown per well alongside roughly 10 IU/ml IL-2 and around 9.6 ug/ml peptide pools. The sequencing input was CD4+ T cells from blood, cultured in vitro. The source is a human donor who had recovered from COVID-19. The chain uses TRBV18 and TRBJ2-7, with 11 positions matching TRBD1. The CDR3 DNA reads TGTGCCAGCTCACCACCCTCTAGAGGACAGGGGGCCGACGAGCAGTACTTC. Its translation is CASSPPSRGQGADEQYF.